This TCR beta chain was found in a study of cytomegalovirus exposure and HLA in healthy donors. The PCR used 60 Vbeta and 13 Jbeta primers. TCRdb's table, derived via immunoSEQ multiplex PCR, lists solely in-frame clones and lacks some. The sample records approximately 100,000 clones, approximately 86% being singletons. Germline V gene sequence: CDR1 SGHAT, CDR2 FQNNGV. This CDR3 comprises 15 residues. The V end lost 1 base, the J end lost 5 bases, and 12 bases lay between the germline ends. Regarding this clone: What it recognizes is unknown.

Regarding the study as a whole: There were some public TCRs occurring in many donors, but most TCR sequences were rare. A later analysis found common viral pathogens apparently linked to several of the most significant clusters.

Sequenced input: PBMCs. The source of this sequence is a man between 25 and 39 years old in good health and CMV-seropositive. The chain is built from TRBV11-2 and TRBJ2-1, with a possible D match to TRBD1 (6 bases). CDR3 region: CASSLGGGPDNEQFF. Here the CDR3 DNA reads TGTGCCAGCAGCTTAGGAGGGGGTCCGGACAATGAGCAGTTCTTC. Supplemented by reference TRBV11-2 and TRBJ2-1, the full variable domain reads EAGVAQSPRYKIIEKRQSVAFWCNPISGHATLYWYQQILGQGPKLLIQFQNNGVVDDSQLPKDRFSAERLKGVDSTLKIQPAKLEDSAVYLCASSLGGGPDNEQFFGPGTRLTVL.